These T cell receptor beta chains were read from a single sample in a study of graft-versus-host responses after intestinal transplantation. Produced via immunoSEQ multiplex PCR; TCRdb's table is partial and in-frame only. In the table there are about 97,000 clones, 80% to 95% of which are singletons. Sequencing used PBMCs, obtained approximately 470 days after intestinal transplant. The origin of the receptors is a human patient who received an intestinal transplant, so some T cells may come from the graft donor. Each CDR3 is given with its conserved first and last residue. D genes are given only for firm matches. Clone size is given for some rows only: seen once, a few or many times, or a class if the clone is expanded.

V	size	D	J	DNA	CDR3
TRBV10-3	NA	NA	TRBJ1-5	TGTGCCATCAGTGGGGTCGGGGCCAATCAGCCCCAGCATTTT	CAISGVGANQPQHF
TRBV7-2	once	NA	TRBJ1-4	TGTGCCAGCAGCCCGCAGGGGTGGAATGAAAAACTGTTTTTT	CASSPQGWNEKLFF
TRBV9	NA	NA	TRBJ2-2	TGTGCCAGCAGCGTAGGTGGCGGAAACACCGGGGAGCTGTTTTTT	CASSVGGGNTGELFF
TRBV9	NA	NA	TRBJ2-3	TGTGCCAGCGGTCGGGGAACGGATACGCAGTATTTT	CASGRGTDTQYF
TRBV11-2	NA	TRBD1	TRBJ2-3	TGTGCCAGCTCTCTGGGGACAGGAGGGGATACGCAGTATTTT	CASSLGTGGDTQYF
TRBV19	NA	NA	TRBJ1-2	TGTGCCAGTAAGGGTCCGGCAGGGAACCCTAACTATGGCTACACCTTC	CASKGPAGNPNYGYTF
TRBV11-2	NA	NA	TRBJ2-5	TGTGCCAGCAGCCCCAAAGATGGTACGGAGACCCAGTACTTC	CASSPKDGTETQYF
TRBV2	NA	NA	TRBJ1-1	TGTGCCAGCAGGACACAGATAACGACTGAAGCTTTCTTT	CASRTQITTEAFF
TRBV18	NA	NA	TRBJ2-3	TGTGCCAGCCGGATGGGGGGGCTGCGAACAGATACGCAGTATTTT	CASRMGGLRTDTQYF
TRBV7-2	NA	NA	TRBJ2-1	TGTGCCAGCAGCCCAAGTAGGGTAGAGCAGTTCTTC	CASSPSRVEQFF
TRBV19	few	NA	TRBJ1-1	TGTGCCAGTAGTCGTGGAGACACGGCCTATGAAGCTTTCTTT	CASSRGDTAYEAFF
TRBV7-3	NA	NA	TRBJ1-5	TGTGCCAGCAGCTTAACAGGGAATCAGCCCCAGCATTTT	CASSLTGNQPQHF
TRBV11-2	NA	TRBD1	TRBJ2-7	TGTGCCAGCAGCCCCGGGACAGATGGCTACGAGCAGTACTTC	CASSPGTDGYEQYF
TRBV5-1	NA	NA	TRBJ2-3	TGCGCCAGCAGCCCCCAGGACAGCACCAGCACAGATACGCAGTATTTT	CASSPQDSTSTDTQYF
TRBV2	once	TRBD1	TRBJ1-4	TGTGCCAGCAGACCTGGACAGGGAGGTGAAAAACTGTTTTTT	CASRPGQGGEKLFF
TRBV6-1	once	NA	TRBJ2-6	TGTGCCAGCAGTGAAGGGTTTTGGGGCTCGGGGGCCAACGTCCTGACTTTC	CASSEGFWGSGANVLTF
TRBV6-5	NA	NA	TRBJ1-2	TGTGCCAGCAGTCATACAAGGGGGAGCTACACCTTC	CASSHTRGSYTF
TRBV29-1	once	TRBD2	TRBJ2-1	TGCAGCGTCGGGGGGACTAGCGGGGGCAACCCCACCTTCAATGAGCAGTTCTTC	CSVGGTSGGNPTFNEQFF
TRBV6-5	NA	NA	TRBJ2-4	TGTGCCAGCAGTTACTCGGCAGCTCGAGCCAAAAACATTCAGTACTTC	CASSYSAARAKNIQYF
TRBV7-7	NA	NA	TRBJ2-1	TGTGCTAGCAGCCTGGGACCCTACAATGAGCAGTTCTTC	CASSLGPYNEQFF
TRBV9	once	NA	TRBJ1-1	TGTGCCAGCAGCGTAGGTCCGAACACTGAAGCTTTCTTT	CASSVGPNTEAFF
TRBV29-1	once	TRBD1	TRBJ2-1	TGCAGCGGGGGGACAGTCACCTACAATGAGCAGTTCTTC	CSGGTVTYNEQFF
TRBV10-2	NA	NA	TRBJ1-1	TGCGCCACCGGACTGATGAACACTGAAGCTTTCTTT	CATGLMNTEAFF
TRBV7-9	NA	TRBD1	TRBJ2-7	TGTGCCAGCAGCCGACAGGGCAACTACGAGCAGTACTTC	CASSRQGNYEQYF
TRBV14	once	NA	TRBJ1-2	TGTGCCAGCAGCCAAGTCGGGCTGAGTGGCTACACCTTC	CASSQVGLSGYTF
TRBV21-1	NA	NA	TRBJ1-5	TGTGCCAGCAGTGACCGGGACACCCGCAATCAGCCCCAGCATTTT	CASSDRDTRNQPQHF
TRBV6-4	NA	NA	TRBJ2-1	TGTGCCAGCAGTGACTCCGGGACATACCACAATGAGCAGTTCTTC	CASSDSGTYHNEQFF
TRBV2	NA	NA	TRBJ1-3	TGTGCCAGCAGCGCTATTCCCGGAAACACCATATATTTT	CASSAIPGNTIYF
TRBV5-4	NA	NA	TRBJ1-1	TGTGCCAGCAGCTTGGGAGGGGGGGACACTGAAGCTTTCTTT	CASSLGGGDTEAFF
TRBV4-1	NA	TRBD1	TRBJ1-4	TGCGCCAGCAGCCTAACCAGGGGGCTCCCTAATGAAAAACTGTTTTTT	CASSLTRGLPNEKLFF
TRBV10-3	few	NA	TRBJ1-1	TGTGCCATCAGCCCCCACTCGGGGCTTGAAGCTTTCTTT	CAISPHSGLEAFF
TRBV27	NA	TRBD1	TRBJ2-1	TGTGCCAGCAGTCGGACAGGGGGCGGGTTGGGGTACAATGAGCAGTTCTTC	CASSRTGGGLGYNEQFF
TRBV6-5	once	TRBD1	TRBJ1-4	TGTGCCAGCCGGGGACAGATAAATGAAAAACTGTTTTTT	CASRGQINEKLFF
TRBV29-1	NA	NA	TRBJ1-2	TGCAGCGTTGAAAGGCAGAGGAACTATGGCTACACCTTC	CSVERQRNYGYTF
TRBV6-1	once	TRBD1	TRBJ2-7	TGTGCCAGCAGTGAAAGGGGACAGGGGTATTACGAGCAGTACTTC	CASSERGQGYYEQYF
TRBV6-1	once	NA	TRBJ1-2	TGTGCCAGCAGTGACGGTACGATTAAGAGCTATGGCTACACCTTC	CASSDGTIKSYGYTF
TRBV7-9	NA	TRBD1	TRBJ2-7	TGTGCCAGCAGCCCAATTTACAGGGGTCTTTACGAGCAGTACTTC	CASSPIYRGLYEQYF
TRBV18	NA	NA	TRBJ1-2	TGTGCCAGCTCACCGGGGGCGGCCTATAGGCCTGGCTACACCTTC	CASSPGAAYRPGYTF
TRBV2	NA	NA	TRBJ1-5	TGTGCCAGCAGTGAAGAGTTCAGAGGAAGAAGTAGCAATCAGCCCCAGCATTTT	CASSEEFRGRSSNQPQHF
TRBV5-1	NA	NA	TRBJ2-7	TGCGCCAGCAGCCCCCCGACCGTCAGCTCCTACGAGCAGTACTTC	CASSPPTVSSYEQYF
TRBV10-3	once	TRBD1	TRBJ1-2	TGTGCCATCAGGGGAACCCTCGACAGGGGCTATGGCTACACCTTC	CAIRGTLDRGYGYTF
TRBV6-1	NA	NA	TRBJ2-1	TGTGCCAGCGCCTATGGGCCCCTTGTGAATGAGCAGTTCTTC	CASAYGPLVNEQFF
TRBV25-1	NA	NA	TRBJ1-4	TGTGCCAGCAGTTGGAACCTTGCAACTAATGAAAAACTGTTTTTT	CASSWNLATNEKLFF
TRBV5-1	NA	NA	TRBJ2-7	TGCGCCAGCAGCTTCCTCGACAGGTACGAGCAGTACTTC	CASSFLDRYEQYF
TRBV10-3	NA	TRBD1	TRBJ2-7	TGTGCCAGCGGAGAACAGGGGGCATCATACGAGCAGTACTTC	CASGEQGASYEQYF
TRBV4-1	NA	NA	TRBJ2-1	TGCGCCAGCAGCCAAGATATGGTCACTTTAAATGAGCAGTTCTTC	CASSQDMVTLNEQFF
TRBV4-1	NA	NA	TRBJ1-6	TGCGCCAGCAGCCCCAACGAGGGCTCCTATAATTCACCCCTCCACTTT	CASSPNEGSYNSPLHF
TRBV5-4	once	NA	TRBJ2-5	TGTGCCAGCAGCTTAAAACTCCCTGGGGAGACCCAGTACTTC	CASSLKLPGETQYF
TRBV9	NA	TRBD1	TRBJ2-1	TGTGCCAGCAGCACACAGGGGCACAATGAGCAGTTCTTC	CASSTQGHNEQFF
TRBV9	few	NA	TRBJ1-4	TGTGCCAGCAGCGTAGGGGCAGGTCCTAATGAAAAACTGTTTTTT	CASSVGAGPNEKLFF
TRBV4-2	NA	NA	TRBJ1-1	TGTGCCAGCAGCCAAGAGGCGGGGAGCACTGAAGCTTTCTTT	CASSQEAGSTEAFF
TRBV2	few	NA	TRBJ1-3	TGTGCCAGCAGTGTGGCCGCGAGCTCTGGAAACACCATATATTTT	CASSVAASSGNTIYF
TRBV7-7	once	NA	TRBJ2-2	TGTGCTAGCAGCTTTGGGGAAACCGGGGAGCTGTTTTTT	CASSFGETGELFF
TRBV6-5	NA	NA	TRBJ1-5	TGTGCCAGCAGTTACAGTCCCAATCAGCCCCAGCATTTT	CASSYSPNQPQHF
TRBV7-9	NA	TRBD1	TRBJ2-7	TGTGCCAGCAGCTTGGGACAGGTGTACGAGCAGTACTTC	CASSLGQVYEQYF
TRBV18	NA	NA	TRBJ2-1	TGTGCCAGCTCACTCGGGGTGTTGTGGTCCTACAATGAGCAGTTCTTC	CASSLGVLWSYNEQFF
TRBV5-1	NA	TRBD1	TRBJ2-7	TGCGCCAGCAGCTTGGAGGGGGCCCTCTCCTACGAGCAGTACTTC	CASSLEGALSYEQYF
TRBV29-1	NA	TRBD1	TRBJ1-1	TGCAGCGTTGAGGGCGACAGGGGCGTTTCCACTGAAGCTTTCTTT	CSVEGDRGVSTEAFF
TRBV7-2	once	NA	TRBJ1-1	TGTGCCAGCAGCTTATGGGAGGGTAACACTGAAGCTTTCTTT	CASSLWEGNTEAFF
TRBV10-3	NA	NA	TRBJ1-1	TGTGCCATCACGGGGGCCATGAACACTGAAGCTCTCTTT	CAITGAMNTEALF